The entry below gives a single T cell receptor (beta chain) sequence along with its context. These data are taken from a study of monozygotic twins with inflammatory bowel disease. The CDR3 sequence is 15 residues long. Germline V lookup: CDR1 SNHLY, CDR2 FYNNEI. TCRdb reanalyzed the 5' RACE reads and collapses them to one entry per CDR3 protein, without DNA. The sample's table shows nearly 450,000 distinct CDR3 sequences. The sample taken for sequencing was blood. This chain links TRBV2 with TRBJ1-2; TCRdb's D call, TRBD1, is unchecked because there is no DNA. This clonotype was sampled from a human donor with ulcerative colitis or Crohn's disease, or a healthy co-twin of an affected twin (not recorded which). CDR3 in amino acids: CASRPDRAVYYGYTF. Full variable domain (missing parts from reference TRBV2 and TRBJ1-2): EPEVTQTPSHQVTQMGQEVILRCVPISNHLYFYWYRQILGQKVEFLVSFYNNEISEKSEIFDDQFSVERPDGSNFTLKIRSTKLEDSAMYFCASRPDRAVYYGYTFGSGTRLTVV.